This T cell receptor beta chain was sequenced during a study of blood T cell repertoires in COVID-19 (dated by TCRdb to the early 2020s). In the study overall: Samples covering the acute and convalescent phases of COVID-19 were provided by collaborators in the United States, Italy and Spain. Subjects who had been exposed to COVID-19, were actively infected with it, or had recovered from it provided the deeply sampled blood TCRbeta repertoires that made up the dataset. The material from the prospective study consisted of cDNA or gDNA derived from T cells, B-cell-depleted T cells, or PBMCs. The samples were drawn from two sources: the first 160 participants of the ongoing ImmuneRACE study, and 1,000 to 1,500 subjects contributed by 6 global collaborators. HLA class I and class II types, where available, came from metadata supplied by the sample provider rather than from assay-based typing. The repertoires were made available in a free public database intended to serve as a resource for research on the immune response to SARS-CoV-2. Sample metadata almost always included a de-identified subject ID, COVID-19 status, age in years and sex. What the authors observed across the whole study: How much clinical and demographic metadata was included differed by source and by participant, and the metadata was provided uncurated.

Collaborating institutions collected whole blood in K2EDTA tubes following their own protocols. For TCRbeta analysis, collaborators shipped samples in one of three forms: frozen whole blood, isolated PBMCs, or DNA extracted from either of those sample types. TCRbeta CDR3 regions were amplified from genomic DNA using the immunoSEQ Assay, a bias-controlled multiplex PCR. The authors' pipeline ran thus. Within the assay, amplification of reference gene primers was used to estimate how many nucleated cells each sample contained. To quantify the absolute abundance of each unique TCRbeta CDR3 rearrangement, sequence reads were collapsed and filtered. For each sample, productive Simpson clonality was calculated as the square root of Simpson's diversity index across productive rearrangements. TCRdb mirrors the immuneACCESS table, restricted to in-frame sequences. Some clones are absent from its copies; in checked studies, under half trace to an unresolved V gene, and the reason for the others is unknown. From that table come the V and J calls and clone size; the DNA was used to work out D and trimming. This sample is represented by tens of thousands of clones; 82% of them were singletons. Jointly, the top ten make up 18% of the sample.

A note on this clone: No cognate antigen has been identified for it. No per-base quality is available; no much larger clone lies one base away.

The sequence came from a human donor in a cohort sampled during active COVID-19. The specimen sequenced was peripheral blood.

The DNA is as follows: TGCGCCAGCAGTCAATCATCTAGCGGGGGCTACGAGCAGTACTTC. Its translation reads: CASSQSSSGGYEQYF. This chain is built from TRBV23-1 and TRBJ2-7; a stretch of 10 junction bases matches TRBD2. TRBV23-1 is recorded as an ORF, its role being uncertain. V ends up 0 bases short and J 3 bases short, with an unmatched junction base count of 2. The CDR3 starts with the cysteine, ends with the phenylalanine, and has 15 residues. Only the CDR3 DNA stays, 45 bases, in frame from base 1.